The 25 T cell receptor beta chains in this list originate from one sample, sequenced in a study of CD8+CD57+ T cells in acquired aplastic anemia. Genomic DNA acted as the template from which TCR beta VDJ combination and CDR3 sequence profiling were carried out. TCRdb passed the reads through MiXCR, listing each CDR3 protein once. The profile shows more than 150,000 distinct CDR3 sequences, roughly 50% of them singletons. Patients included in sequencing had previously demonstrated CD8+CD57+ cell expansion by flow cytometry. Sequencing was carried out using sorted CD4+, CD8+, or CD8+CD57+ T cells (not recorded which) from PBMCs. The receptors derive from a human donor with aplastic anemia.

This clonotype was observed many times. V and J are TRBV12-3 or TRBV12-4 and TRBJ1-1, with TRBD1 as a possible D gene (5 bases). The CDR3 runs to 16 residues. The V end lost 1 base, the J end lost 7 bases, and 19 bases lay between the germline ends. In DNA, the CDR3 is TGTGCCAGCAGTTTAGGCGCAGGGCCCACGCTGGGTGAAGCTTTCTTT. It yields the protein CASSLGAGPTLGEAFF.

The CDR3 reads CASSPRAGGESSTDTQYF. CDR3 in DNA: TGTGCCAGCAGCCCTAGGGCAGGGGGGGAATCTAGCACAGATACGCAGTATTTT. The chain recombines TRBV3-1 with TRBJ2-3; D could derive from TRBD1 or TRBD2 (7 bases each). CDR1 and CDR2 (germline): LGHDT, YNNKEL (reference sequence). CDR3 length equals 18 residues. The germline V and J ends were trimmed by 4 bases and 0 bases, with 20 bases remaining between them.

The genes are TRBV7-9 and TRBJ1-1; D is ambiguous. Between the trimmed V and J ends, which lost 1 base and 10 bases, there was a span of 7 bases. The CDR3 has 11 amino acids. CDR1 SEHNR and CDR2 FQNEAQ come from the germline V gene (reference sequence). The CDR3 DNA follows: TGTGCCAGCAGCTTAGAGAATGGAGCTTTCTTT. It yields the protein CASSLENGAFF.

There are many counts of this clonotype. This chain links TRBV7-2 with TRBJ2-1; 7 nucleotides agree with TRBD1. The CDR3 runs to 14 residues. V trimming: 5 bases; J trimming: 6 bases; junction bases outside the gene matches: 7. Per germline, CDR1 SGHTA and CDR2 FQGNSA. For the CDR3, the DNA is TGTGCCAGCAGCCCGGACAGGAGCCTCAATGAGCAGTTCTTC. Its protein product is CASSPDRSLNEQFF.

The CDR3 DNA is TGCGCCAGCGGCAACTCGGGCGACGAGCAGTACTTC. Translation: CASGNSGDEQYF. The chain couples TRBV4-1 to TRBJ2-7; no clear D. The V gene's germline CDR1 is MGHRA and CDR2 YSYEKL. CDR3 length equals 12 residues. V was trimmed by 8 bases and J by 5 bases, leaving 13 bases between them.

V and J are TRBV15 and TRBJ2-7; possible D gene TRBD2, 5 bases. The V gene's germline CDR1 is LNHNV and CDR2 YYDKDF (reference sequence). The CDR3 is 14 residues long. Trimming removed 3 bases at V and 0 bases at J, with 9 bases between. The CDR3 DNA reads TGTGCCACCAGCAGCATCACTAGCTCCTACGAGCAGTACTTC. This translates into CATSSITSSYEQYF.

Many counts were recorded for this clonotype. This rearrangement joins TRBV7-9 to TRBJ1-1; D call uncertain. This CDR3 comprises 14 residues. Trimming removed 5 bases at V and 2 bases at J, with 12 bases between. Germline V lookup: CDR1 SEHNR, CDR2 FQNEAQ (reference sequence). CDR3 nucleotide sequence: TGTGCCAGCAGCCTAAGACAAGCTAACACTGAAGCTTTCTTT. This translates into CASSLRQANTEAFF.

The chain joins TRBV19 to TRBJ1-6; 7 nucleotides line up with TRBD1. This CDR3 has 14 residues. After removal of 9 bases from V and 9 bases from J, the junction contained 11 bases not matched to a gene. Per germline, CDR1 LNHDA and CDR2 SQIVND (reference sequence). The CDR3 coding sequence is TGTGCCAGCGCCAAGACAGGGAATGGTTCACCCCTCCACTTT. It translates to CASAKTGNGSPLHF. The whole variable domain, filled in from reference TRBV19 and TRBJ1-6, reads DGGITQSPKYLFRKEGQNVTLSCEQNLNHDAMYWYRQDPGQGLRLIYYSQIVNDFQKGDIAEGYSVSREKKESFPLTVTSAQKNPTAFYLCASAKTGNGSPLHFGNGTRLTVT.

This clonotype was detected only a few times. This may come from a read error, since a much larger clone is one base off. V is TRBV11-3 and J is TRBJ2-3; D call uncertain. Germline V gene lookup returns CDR1 SGHNT and CDR2 YENEEA. The CDR3 spans 13 residues. CDR3 in amino acids: CAGSLRFTDTQYF. The CDR3 bases are TGTGCCGGCAGCTTAAGGTTCACAGATACGCAGTATTTT. Full variable domain (missing parts from reference TRBV11-3 and TRBJ2-3): EAGVVQSPRYKIIEKKQPVAFWCNPISGHNTLYWYLQNLGQGPELLIRYENEEAVDDSQLPKDRFSAERLKGVDSTLKIQPAELGDSAVYLCAGSLRFTDTQYFGPGTRLTVL.

The chain recombines TRBV15 with TRBJ2-5; TRBD1 is a possible D gene (6 bases). Trimming took 0 bases from V and 4 from J, leaving 9 bases between them. Germline V lookup: CDR1 LNHNV, CDR2 YYDKDF (reference sequence). The CDR3 is made up of 14 amino acids. The CDR3 region has the DNA TGTGCCACCAGCAGAGATCTAGGGGGAGAGACCCAGTACTTC. Its protein product is CATSRDLGGETQYF.

This clonotype has more than one count but fewer than ten. The V and J genes are TRBV3-1 and TRBJ2-1; 7 bases agree with TRBD2. The V and J ends lost 3 bases and 2 bases, in that order; junction bases with no gene match: 1. The CDR3 extends over 14 amino acids. Looked up from germline, CDR1 is LGHDT and CDR2 is YNNKEL (reference sequence). In DNA, the CDR3 is TGTGCCAGCAGCCATGGGGGGGCCTACAATGAGCAGTTCTTC. Protein: CASSHGGAYNEQFF.

Points on this clonotype: This may come from a read error, since a much larger clone is one base off. The chain employs TRBV4-1 and TRBJ2-1; TRBD1 might be the D (6 bases). Germline V lookup: CDR1 MGHRA, CDR2 YSYEKL. The CDR3 totals 15 residues. The CDR3 sequence: CASSQTGSPGNEQSF. CDR3 nucleotides: TGCGCCAGCAGCCAGACAGGTTCCCCTGGGAATGAGCAGTCCTTC.

This clonotype has a count of ten or more. The V and J genes are TRBV19 and TRBJ1-5, with D uncertain. Trimming pared 7 bases from V and 0 bases from J, leaving 7 bases between. The CDR3 runs 13 residues. Germline V gene lookup returns CDR1 LNHDA and CDR2 SQIVND (reference sequence). In DNA, the CDR3 is TGTGCCAGTAAGTTCGCTAGCAATCAGCCCCAGCATTTT. The encoded protein is CASKFASNQPQHF.

Comments on this clonotype: Just one base apart from a much larger clone, this may be a read error. The chain couples TRBV11-2 to TRBJ1-1; perhaps TRBD1 as D (5 bases). The CDR3 spans 16 residues. The germline V gene encodes CDR1 SGHAT and CDR2 FQNNGV. The DNA for the CDR3 is TGTGCCAGCAGCTTAGATCTGGGACTCCGGAACACTGAAGCTCTCTTT. Its protein product is CASSLDLGLRNTEALF.

This clonotype was seen repeatedly, ten times or more. The chain couples TRBV6-1 to TRBJ2-5; 7 bases fit TRBD1. The V gene end was trimmed by 6 bases and the J gene end by 7 bases; junction bases not matched to a gene: 8. This CDR3 has 13 residues. Germline V CDR1 and CDR2: MNHNS, SASEGT. The CDR3 sequence is CASRRQGDGTQYF. The CDR3 nucleotides read TGTGCCAGCAGAAGACAGGGCGACGGGACCCAGTACTTC.

This clonotype came up once. The gene calls are TRBV4-2 and TRBJ2-7; 10 nucleotides match TRBD2. The CDR3 runs to 17 residues. J was trimmed by 1 base and V by 2 bases; bases with no gene match: 8. Germline assignment: CDR1 LGHNA and CDR2 YNFKEQ. This CDR3 reads CASSQRDPSGSSYEQYF. The CDR3 region has the DNA TGTGCCAGCAGCCAAAGAGATCCTAGCGGGAGTTCCTACGAGCAGTACTTC.

V is TRBV2 and J is TRBJ1-1; D is possibly TRBD1 (5 bases). Germline CDR1 SNHLY, CDR2 FYNNEI. This CDR3 has 12 amino acids. The CDR3 loop reads CARKMGETEAFF. The DNA of the CDR3 is TGTGCTAGGAAAATGGGGGAAACTGAAGCTTTCTTT.

This clonotype showed up just a few times. The genes are TRBV12-3 or TRBV12-4 and TRBJ1-3; D is undetermined. Trimming took off 3 bases at V and 0 bases at J, with 9 bases between the two ends. The CDR3 sequence is 15 residues long. This chain's CDR3 is CASSFRGYSGNTIYF. In nucleotides, the CDR3 is TGTGCCAGCAGTTTCCGGGGTTACTCTGGAAACACCATATATTTT.

The chain uses TRBV25-1 and TRBJ2-3, with 7 positions matching TRBD1. The CDR3 runs 15 residues. V gave up 5 bases and J gave up 1 base; unmatched junction bases: 6. Germline CDR1 MGHDK, CDR2 SYGVNS. The DNA for the CDR3 is TGTGCCAGCAGTTTCAGCGGACAGGGCACAGATACGCAGTATTTT. Its translation: CASSFSGQGTDTQYF.

V and J are TRBV5-1 and TRBJ1-1, with a possible D match to TRBD1 (5 bases). Germline-derived CDR1 and CDR2 are SGHRS and YFSETQ. Trimming left V 3 bases short and J 5 bases short, with 20 bases between. CDR3 length: 16 amino acids. In DNA form, the CDR3 reads TGCGCCAGCAGCTCGAATGTGCCTGTGGAGGGGACTGAAGCTTTCTTT. Amino acid sequence: CASSSNVPVEGTEAFF.

The CDR3 nucleotides are TGTGCCATCGGGGGGGGGGCAGATACGCAGTATTTT. As protein: CAIGGGADTQYF. The V call is TRBV10-3, the J call TRBJ2-3, with 7 bases that match TRBD2. The CDR3 covers 12 residues. CDR1 ENHRY and CDR2 SYGVKD come from the germline V gene. Unmatched junction bases numbered 3, after V lost 8 bases and J lost 4 bases.

About this clonotype: At one end the junction does not follow the germline gene, possibly because of a read error. This chain uses TRBV19 with TRBJ2-2, with 7 positions matching TRBD2. The CDR3 covers 15 residues. The germline V gene has CDR1 LNHDA and CDR2 SQIVND (reference sequence). CDR3 in DNA: TGTGCCAGTAGTATGGGGGGACTAAACACCGGGGAGCTGCCTTTT. It is translated as CASSMGGLNTGELPF.

Comments on this clonotype: One end of the junction varies from germline; a read error may be responsible. The chain combines TRBV6-4 with TRBJ1-2, with 11 bases identical to TRBD1. CDR1 is MRHNA, CDR2 SNTAGT, per germline. This CDR3 region has 17 residues. CDR3 loop: CASSHSVPGQGVYGYTF. In nucleotides, the CDR3 is TGTGCCAGCAGTCACTCGGTACCGGGACAGGGGGTCTATGGCTACACCTTC.

This chain joins TRBV2 and TRBJ2-6; perhaps TRBD2 as D (6 bases). The CDR3 runs 15 residues. CDR1 and CDR2 from the germline V gene are SNHLY and FYNNEI. The V end lost 4 bases, the J end lost 1 base, and 8 bases lay between the germline ends. The CDR3 spells CASSGGTSGANVLTF. As DNA, the CDR3 is TGTGCCAGCAGTGGAGGGACTTCTGGGGCCAACGTCCTGACTTTC.

This clonotype was found many times. CDR3 sequence (DNA): TGTGCCACCAGCCCCCGGGTGGGCAGGTACTCCTACAATGAGCAGTTCTTC. Translation: CATSPRVGRYSYNEQFF. This rearrangement joins TRBV15 to TRBJ2-1, with D unresolved. Germline-derived CDR1 and CDR2 are LNHNV and YYDKDF (reference sequence). There are 17 residues in the CDR3. V lost 5 bases, J lost 0 bases, and 17 bases lay in between.